A single sample is the source of the 17 T cell receptor beta chains below, sequenced in a study of cytomegalovirus exposure and HLA in healthy donors. TCRdb's table, derived via immunoSEQ multiplex PCR, lists solely in-frame clones and lacks some. The sample holds 130,000 to 150,000 clones, approximately 90% seen once. The sequenced material came from PBMCs. Receptors originate from a woman aged 25 to 39 in good health and CMV-seropositive.

This rearrangement joins TRBV19 to TRBJ1-5; 9 bases agree with TRBD1. The CDR3 runs 16 residues. Per germline, CDR1 LNHDA and CDR2 SQIVND (reference sequence). Trimming at V came to 4 bases and at J to 1 base, leaving 5 bases not matched to a gene. The CDR3 DNA sequence: TGTGCCAGTAGTAACGACAGGGGGATAAGCAATCAGCCCCAGCATTTT. Translation: CASSNDRGISNQPQHF.

This chain connects TRBV13 to TRBJ2-1; 9 bases align to TRBD2. The CDR3 sequence is 16 residues long. Germline assignment: CDR1 PRHDT and CDR2 FYEKMQ (reference sequence). Trimming took 4 bases from V and 4 from J; bases not matched to a gene: 8. CDR3 DNA: TGTGCCAGCAGCTCGCCGACTAGCGGAGCGTACAATGAGCAGTTCTTC. Protein product: CASSSPTSGAYNEQFF.

The rearrangement uses TRBV5-1 and TRBJ2-3; 7 nucleotides agree with TRBD2. Germline V CDR1 and CDR2: SGHRS, YFSETQ. This CDR3 is 15 amino acids long. V shed 4 bases, J shed 0 bases, and the junction held 5 bases outside the gene matches. CDR3 amino acids: CASSVKRGSTDTQYF. The CDR3 nucleotides are TGCGCCAGCAGCGTAAAGCGGGGAAGCACAGATACGCAGTATTTT.

The chain recombines TRBV27 with TRBJ1-2; 10 bases are a match to TRBD1. There are 14 residues in the CDR3. The V and J ends lost 4 bases and 6 bases, in that order; junction bases with no gene match: 5. Germline-derived CDR1 and CDR2 are MNHEY and SMNVEV (reference sequence). For the CDR3, the DNA is TGTGCCAGCAGTTCGGGACAGGGGTACGATGGCTACACCTTC. Protein product: CASSSGQGYDGYTF.

The chain links TRBV5-6 to TRBJ2-5; 9 bases are shared with TRBD1. The V gene end was trimmed by 3 bases and the J gene end by 4 bases; junction bases not matched to a gene: 10. The CDR3 totals 16 residues. Germline-derived CDR1 and CDR2 are SGHDT and YYEEEE. Here the CDR3 DNA reads TGTGCCAGCAGCTCCTCCGGGACAGGGCGACCAGAGACCCAGTACTTC. Its translation: CASSSSGTGRPETQYF. Together with reference TRBV5-6 and TRBJ2-5, the CDR3 gives the full variable domain: DAGVTQSPTHLIKTRGQQVTLRCSPKSGHDTVSWYQQALGQGPQFIFQYYEEEERQRGNFPDRFSGHQFPNYSSELNVNALLLGDSALYLCASSSSGTGRPETQYFGPGTRLLVL.

The genes are TRBV28 and TRBJ2-5, with D perhaps TRBD1 (6 bases). This CDR3 contains 13 residues. Germline CDR1 reads MDHEN; CDR2 reads SYDVKM. The V and J ends lost 6 bases and 1 base respectively, with 9 bases between them. CDR3 bases: TGTGCCAGCAGACGGACAGTCCAAGAGACCCAGTACTTC. Its protein product is CASRRTVQETQYF.

CDR3 bases: TGTGCCATCAGTGAAACAACTAGCGGGAGGAGATCCGATACGCAGTATTTT. Translation: CAISETTSGRRSDTQYF. The J gene is TRBJ2-3, the V gene TRBV10-3, with TRBD2 matching over 12 bases. This CDR3 is built from 17 residues. Germline lookup yields CDR1 ENHRY and CDR2 SYGVKD. With 3 bases clipped from V and 6 bases from J, the junction kept 10 bases outside the gene matches.

The V gene is TRBV4-2, the J gene TRBJ1-1; 7 positions match TRBD1. The V gene's germline CDR1 is LGHNA and CDR2 YNFKEQ. The V segment lost 2 bases and the J segment 5 bases; nucleotides outside the gene matches: 5. The length of the CDR3 is 14 residues. CDR3 DNA: TGTGCCAGCAGCCAATGGGGCAGGGGGACTGAAGCTTTCTTT. Its protein is CASSQWGRGTEAFF.

The CDR3 DNA reads TGTGCCAGCAGTAAACTAGCGGGAGGGGGAGAGCAGTACTTC. This translates into CASSKLAGGGEQYF. This sequence joins TRBV6-5 and TRBJ2-7; TRBD2 aligns across 13 bases. V shed 5 bases and J 7 bases; nucleotides not matched to a gene: 5. CDR1 and CDR2 (germline): MNHEY, SVGAGI. This CDR3 comprises 14 residues.

The sample holds one count of this clone. This chain uses TRBV28 with TRBJ2-7, with 9 bases identical to TRBD2. Germline V CDR1 and CDR2: MDHEN, SYDVKM. After removal of 1 base from V and 5 bases from J, the junction contained 6 bases not matched to a gene. The CDR3 loop spans 15 amino acids. The CDR3 region is CASSLFASGTDEQYF. The CDR3 DNA sequence: TGTGCCAGCAGTTTATTTGCTAGCGGGACAGACGAGCAGTACTTC. The complete variable domain, with remaining parts taken from reference TRBV28 and TRBJ2-7, reads DVKVTQSSRYLVKRTGEKVFLECVQDMDHENMFWYRQDPGLGLRLIYFSYDVKMKEKGDIPEGYSVSREKKERFSLILESASTNQTSMYLCASSLFASGTDEQYFGPGTRLTVT.

The chain joins TRBV18 to TRBJ2-3; 10 bases are a match to TRBD1. CDR1 is KGHSH, CDR2 LQKENI, per germline. The CDR3 is made up of 15 amino acids. V dropped 7 bases and J dropped 0; count of bases not matched to a gene: 4. The CDR3 loop reads CASFTGQGSTDTQYF. CDR3 sequence (DNA): TGTGCCAGCTTTACGGGACAGGGGAGCACAGATACGCAGTATTTT.

The chain carries TRBV29-1 and TRBJ1-1, with a weak D call TRBD1 (6 bases). The CDR3 runs to 13 residues. From germline, CDR1 is SQVTM and CDR2 ANQGSEA. In nucleotides, the CDR3 is TGCAGTGCCCACCGGGGGGGCTACACTGAAGCTTTCTTT. It yields the protein CSAHRGGYTEAFF.

The chain is built from TRBV29-1 and TRBJ1-1, with D possibly being TRBD1 (6 bases). The CDR3 has 10 residues. Germline assignment: CDR1 SQVTM and CDR2 ANQGSEA. Trimming took 7 bases from V and 9 from J, leaving 12 bases between them. Here the CDR3 reads CSDRDEKAFF. Here the CDR3 DNA reads TGCAGCGACAGGGACGAGAAAGCTTTCTTT.

This chain joins TRBV7-9 and TRBJ2-5, with D possibly being TRBD1 (6 bases). This CDR3 is 15 amino acids long. Trimming removed 4 bases at V and 0 bases at J, with 12 bases between. Germline-derived CDR1 and CDR2 are SEHNR and FQNEAQ (reference sequence). The CDR3 is CASSSLQGYQETQYF. The CDR3 DNA reads TGTGCCAGCAGCTCACTCCAGGGGTACCAAGAGACCCAGTACTTC.

The chain recombines TRBV28 with TRBJ2-1, with D possibly matching TRBD1 (6 bases). The germline V gene has CDR1 MDHEN and CDR2 SYDVKM. The CDR3 has 13 amino acids. V lost 6 bases and J 15 bases, leaving 21 bases between the germline ends. Written as DNA, the CDR3 is TGTGCCAGCAGAGACAGGTCTACTCTCAAGGGGTTCTTC. Its translation: CASRDRSTLKGFF.

The V and J genes are TRBV5-6 and TRBJ1-2; the D gene is possibly TRBD1 (5 bases). Per the germline V gene, CDR1 is SGHDT and CDR2 is YYEEEE. Deletions cut 4 bases from V and 12 bases from J, with 16 bases between. The CDR3 has 12 residues. CDR3 nucleotide sequence: TGTGCCAGCAGCCAGGGTCGAGGAGATCACACCTTC. Translated: CASSQGRGDHTF.

DNA of the CDR3: TGTGCCAGCGCGGGGGGTAATGAGCAGTTCTTC. Amino acids: CASAGGNEQFF. V is TRBV27 and J is TRBJ2-1; 8 nucleotides match TRBD2. The CDR3 consists of 11 residues. In germline, CDR1 is MNHEY, CDR2 SMNVEV (reference sequence). V shed 8 bases and J 7 bases; nucleotides not matched to a gene: 1.